This TCR beta chain was sequenced during a study of T cell repertoires in cytomegalovirus infection. This clonotype was picked up many times. TCRdb recomputed calls from the reads with MiXCR, one row per CDR3 protein. There are some 77,000 distinct CDR3 sequences in the sample; roughly 3.7% occur only once, and around 4.4% lies in the top ten. Germline V gene sequence: CDR1 SGHTA, CDR2 FQGNSA. The CDR3 is made up of 15 amino acids. Trimming left V 5 bases short and J 4 bases short, with 17 bases between. The sequence was collected from a human donor in good health (CMV status not recorded). Some clones in this sample may be carry-over from other donors' samples. This chain joins TRBV7-2 and TRBJ2-5, with D unclear. Sequenced: PBMCs. CDR3: CASSNNLGSGETQYF. The CDR3 DNA is TGTGCCAGCAGCAATAATCTGGGTTCGGGAGAGACCCAGTACTTC.